The clone carrying this TCR beta chain occurred once. Its antigen is unknown. Primers included in the PCR were 60 Vbeta and 13 Jbeta primers. The method was immunoSEQ multiplex PCR; TCRdb's version includes in-frame clones alone and lacks a portion of them. The repertoire consists of more than 150,000 clones, with roughly 84% occurring once and the leading ten covering more than 0.35%. The data derive from a study of cytomegalovirus exposure and HLA in healthy donors. Study-level results: It was approximately 150 TCR beta chains that were listed as cytomegalovirus-associated. HLA-A and HLA-B allele assignments for most subjects were reportedly predicted accurately using TCR beta sequences.

The V gene lost 0 bases and the J gene lost 9 bases, with 11 bases spanning the gap. The CDR3 consists of 13 residues. Per the germline V gene, CDR1 is WNHNN and CDR2 is SYGVQD (reference sequence). This TCR was recovered from a boy younger than 10 in good health and CMV-seronegative. The specimen sequenced was PBMCs. The chain carries TRBV10-1 and TRBJ1-1, with D unresolved. CDR3 loop: CASSESSVTKAFF. DNA for the CDR3: TGCGCCAGCAGTGAGTCATCGGTAACCAAAGCTTTCTTT.